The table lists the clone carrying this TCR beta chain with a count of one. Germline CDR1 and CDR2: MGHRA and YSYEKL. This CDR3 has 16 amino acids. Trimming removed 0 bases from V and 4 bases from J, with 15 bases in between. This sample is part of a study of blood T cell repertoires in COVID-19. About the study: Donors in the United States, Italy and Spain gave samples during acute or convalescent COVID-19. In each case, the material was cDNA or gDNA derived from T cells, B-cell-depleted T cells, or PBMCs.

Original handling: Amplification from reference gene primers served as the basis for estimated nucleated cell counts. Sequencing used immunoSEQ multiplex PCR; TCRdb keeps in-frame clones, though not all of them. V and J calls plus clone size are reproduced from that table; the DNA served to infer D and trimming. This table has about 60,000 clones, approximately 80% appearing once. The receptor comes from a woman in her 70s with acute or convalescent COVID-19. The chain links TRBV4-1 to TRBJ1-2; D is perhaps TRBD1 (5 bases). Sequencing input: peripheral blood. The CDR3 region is CASSQESQGISYGYTF. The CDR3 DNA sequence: TGCGCCAGCAGCCAAGAAAGCCAGGGAATTAGCTATGGCTACACCTTC.